The rows below give T cell receptor beta chains drawn from one sample of a study of T cell repertoires in cytomegalovirus infection. From the reads, TCRdb called clonotypes with MiXCR, one entry per CDR3 protein. This sample carries some 600,000 distinct CDR3 sequences, approximately 24% of them seen once, and the ten largest clones take less than 9.5%. The specimen was CD8+ T cells from PBMCs. The receptors come from a human donor in good health (CMV status not recorded). Some clones in this sample may be carry-over from other donors' samples. CDR3s include the opening cysteine and the closing phenylalanine or tryptophan. The D gene is left open where the match is weak. Part of the rows lack a size; the others show once, few, many or a class for expanded clones.

j_call clone_size v_call d_call cdr3_aa cdr3_nt
TRBJ1-6 many TRBV7-9 NA CASSSPGGSSYNSPLHF TGTGCCAGCAGCTCCCCCGGGGGAAGCTCCTATAATTCACCCCTCCACTTT
TRBJ2-6 few TRBV7-6 NA CASSLVPGTGANVLTF TGTGCCAGCAGCTTAGTACCGGGCACTGGGGCCAACGTCCTGACTTTC
TRBJ2-3 many TRBV7-8 TRBD2 CASTLPSGVRDTQYF TGTGCCAGCACCCTCCCTAGCGGGGTTAGAGATACGCAGTATTTT
TRBJ2-1 many TRBV7-9 NA CASSLGLINEQFF TGTGCCAGCAGCTTAGGGCTTATAAATGAGCAGTTCTTC
TRBJ2-7 NA TRBV23-1 NA CASSQSVSLSHEQYF TGCGCCAGCAGTCAATCGGTTAGCCTCTCCCACGAGCAGTACTTC
TRBJ2-5 few TRBV2 NA CASSEAETRGGTAETQYF TGTGCCAGCAGTGAAGCTGAGACCCGTGGAGGAACCGCAGAGACCCAGTACTTC
TRBJ2-1 few TRBV27 NA CASSLWWGMGGTLSYNEQFF TGTGCCAGCAGTTTATGGTGGGGGATGGGCGGGACCCTCTCCTACAATGAGCAGTTCTTC
TRBJ1-1 NA TRBV4-2 NA CASSQDWRVDTEAFF TGTGCCAGCAGCCAAGATTGGAGGGTTGACACTGAAGCTTTCTTT
TRBJ1-3 NA TRBV19 NA CASIRTPGNTIYF TGTGCCAGTATTCGGACACCTGGAAACACCATATATTTT
TRBJ1-1 few TRBV4-3 TRBD1 CASSQDSSGQVGPFF TGCGCCAGCAGCCAAGATTCTTCGGGACAGGTGGGACCTTTCTTT
TRBJ2-2 NA TRBV20-1 TRBD1 CSAELDRGSGELFF TGCAGTGCTGAATTGGACAGGGGGTCCGGGGAGCTGTTTTTT
TRBJ2-4 many TRBV7-9 NA CASSIPEKNIQYF TGTGCCAGCAGCATACCCGAGAAAAACATTCAGTACTTC
TRBJ2-7 few TRBV6-2/TRBV6-3 NA CASSYGPSEQYF TGTGCCAGCAGTTACGGGCCCTCCGAGCAGTACTTC
TRBJ1-6 NA TRBV19 NA CASKAGQGNSPLHF TGTGCCAGTAAAGCGGGGCAGGGGAATTCACCCCTCCACTTT
TRBJ2-7 few TRBV27 NA CASSLTRTYEQYF TGTGCCAGCAGTCTGACTAGAACCTACGAGCAGTACTTC
TRBJ2-1 once TRBV12-3/TRBV12-4 TRBD2 CVSSGSLAGGNNEQFF TGTGTCAGCAGTGGTTCGCTAGCGGGGGGGAACAATGAGCAGTTCTTC
TRBJ1-5 many TRBV7-2 NA CASSSVGSNQPQHF TGTGCCAGCAGCTCAGTGGGAAGCAATCAGCCCCAGCATTTT
TRBJ1-1 NA TRBV11-2 TRBD1 CASSEPGQGDPEAFF TGTGCCAGCAGCGAACCGGGACAGGGAGATCCTGAAGCTTTCTTT
TRBJ2-1 few TRBV7-9 TRBD2 CASSFPRLPAGGLSYNEQFF TGTGCCAGCAGCTTCCCCCGACTCCCAGCGGGAGGCCTCTCCTACAATGAGCAGTTCTTC
TRBJ1-3 many TRBV7-6 TRBD1 CASSDQGGLRNTIYF TGTGCCAGCAGTGACCAGGGGGGGTTAAGAAACACCATATATTTT
TRBJ1-2 many TRBV4-1 TRBD1 CASSLTWDRSNYGYTF TGCGCCAGCAGCCTTACATGGGACAGATCTAACTATGGCTACACCTTC
TRBJ2-5 many TRBV7-2 TRBD2 CASSLSSGGETQYF TGTGCCAGCAGCTTGTCTAGCGGGGGAGAGACCCAGTACTTC
TRBJ1-2 NA TRBV20-1 NA CSARDKGQPRDYGYTF TGCAGTGCTAGAGATAAGGGACAACCTAGGGACTATGGCTACACCTTC
TRBJ2-3 few TRBV14 NA CASSQAGRYTDTQYF TGTGCCAGCAGCCAAGCGGGCAGATACACAGATACGCAGTATTTT
TRBJ2-3 few TRBV5-8 NA CASSSQKGDTDTQYF TGTGCCAGCAGCTCCCAGAAGGGGGACACAGATACGCAGTATTTT
TRBJ2-3 many TRBV7-9 TRBD2 CASSLREGTTDTQYF TGTGCCAGCAGCTTAAGGGAGGGGACGACAGATACGCAGTATTTT
TRBJ2-2 NA TRBV18 NA CASSPLGIQAGELFF TGTGCCAGCTCACCTCTGGGCATCCAGGCCGGGGAGCTGTTTTTT
TRBJ1-1 few TRBV6-2/TRBV6-3 TRBD1 CASRPGQGFSEAFF TGTGCCAGCAGACCGGGACAGGGGTTCTCTGAAGCTTTCTTT
TRBJ2-5 many TRBV7-8 TRBD1 CASSLYEGTAATQYF TGTGCCAGCAGCTTATATGAGGGGACAGCGGCGACCCAGTACTTC
TRBJ2-3 many TRBV4-1 NA CASSQARLLGDTQYF TGCGCCAGCAGCCAAGCCCGACTCCTGGGAGATACGCAGTATTTT
TRBJ2-3 many TRBV25-1 NA CASRRTAYTDTQYF TGTGCCAGCCGCAGGACAGCCTATACAGATACGCAGTATTTT
TRBJ2-1 NA TRBV6-5 NA CASSNSGEVPYNEQFF TGTGCCAGCAGTAATAGCGGTGAGGTCCCTTACAATGAGCAGTTCTTC
TRBJ1-1 many TRBV28 TRBD1 CASSPADRGLTEAFF TGTGCCAGCAGTCCGGCCGACAGGGGCCTCACTGAAGCTTTCTTT
TRBJ1-1 NA TRBV5-6 NA CASRALMNTEAFF TGTGCCAGTAGGGCATTGATGAACACTGAAGCTTTCTTT
TRBJ2-1 few TRBV4-1 NA CASSQERILVDEQFF TGCGCCAGCAGCCAAGAGCGGATCCTTGTGGATGAGCAGTTCTTC
TRBJ1-1 few TRBV7-2 NA CANSLKTVVEGNTEAFF TGTGCCAACAGCTTGAAGACAGTCGTGGAAGGGAACACTGAAGCTTTCTTT
TRBJ2-2 many TRBV12-3/TRBV12-4 NA CASCTPGLLRALFF TGTGCCAGCTGTACACCGGGCCTCCTTCGGGCGCTGTTTTTT
TRBJ1-5 many TRBV7-2 NA CATGGVFSNQPQHF TGTGCCACCGGTGGGGTGTTTAGCAATCAGCCCCAGCATTTT
TRBJ2-3 many TRBV7-2 NA CASSLRPLGTTSTDTQYF TGTGCCAGCAGCTTACGACCCCTGGGCACAACTAGCACAGATACGCAGTATTTT
TRBJ1-4 NA TRBV20-1 NA CSANLVDEKLFF TGCAGTGCTAACTTGGTTGACGAAAAACTGTTTTTT
TRBJ2-2 few TRBV29-1 NA CSVVFRQGGTGELFF TGCAGCGTTGTCTTTAGACAGGGAGGTACCGGGGAGCTGTTTTTT
TRBJ2-1 NA TRBV4-2 NA CASSQETFGGGLDNEQFF TGTGCCAGCAGCCAAGAAACATTTGGGGGGGGGCTGGACAATGAGCAGTTCTTC
TRBJ1-6 NA TRBV7-9 NA CASSHSDSSNSPLHF TGTGCCAGCAGCCATTCGGACAGCTCTAATTCACCCCTCCACTTT
TRBJ2-7 NA TRBV12-3/TRBV12-4 TRBD1 CASSNRPGQGTRYEQYF TGTGCCAGCAGTAACAGACCGGGACAGGGAACGCGGTACGAGCAGTACTTC
TRBJ1-5 many TRBV6-5 NA CASSYSISDNQPQHF TGTGCCAGCAGTTACTCGATCAGTGACAATCAGCCCCAGCATTTT
TRBJ2-3 NA TRBV7-2 NA CASSLGTVLDTQYF TGTGCCAGCAGCTTAGGTACCGTCTTGGATACGCAGTATTTT
TRBJ1-5 many TRBV6-5 TRBD1 CASSYSGGNNQPQHF TGTGCCAGCAGTTACTCAGGGGGCAACAATCAGCCCCAGCATTTT
TRBJ2-3 NA TRBV10-2 NA CASSENGGPADTQYF TGCGCCAGCAGTGAGAACGGGGGGCCTGCAGATACGCAGTATTTT